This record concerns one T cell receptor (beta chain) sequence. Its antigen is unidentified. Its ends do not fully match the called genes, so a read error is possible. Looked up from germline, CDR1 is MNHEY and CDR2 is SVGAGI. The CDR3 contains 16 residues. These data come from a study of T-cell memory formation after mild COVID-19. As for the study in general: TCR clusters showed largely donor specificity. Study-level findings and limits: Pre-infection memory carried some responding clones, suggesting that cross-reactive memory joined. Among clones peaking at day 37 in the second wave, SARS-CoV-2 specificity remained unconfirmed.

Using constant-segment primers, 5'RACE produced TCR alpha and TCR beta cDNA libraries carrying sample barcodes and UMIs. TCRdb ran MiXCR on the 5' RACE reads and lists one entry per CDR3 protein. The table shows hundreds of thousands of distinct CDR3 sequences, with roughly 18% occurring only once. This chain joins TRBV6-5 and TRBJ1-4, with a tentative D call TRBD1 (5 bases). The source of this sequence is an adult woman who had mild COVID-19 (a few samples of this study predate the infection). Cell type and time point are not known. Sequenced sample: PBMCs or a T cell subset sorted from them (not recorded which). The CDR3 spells CSSSYHTGSHNEKLFF. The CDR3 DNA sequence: TGTTCCAGCAGTTACCACACAGGTTCACATAATGAAAAACTGTTTTTT.